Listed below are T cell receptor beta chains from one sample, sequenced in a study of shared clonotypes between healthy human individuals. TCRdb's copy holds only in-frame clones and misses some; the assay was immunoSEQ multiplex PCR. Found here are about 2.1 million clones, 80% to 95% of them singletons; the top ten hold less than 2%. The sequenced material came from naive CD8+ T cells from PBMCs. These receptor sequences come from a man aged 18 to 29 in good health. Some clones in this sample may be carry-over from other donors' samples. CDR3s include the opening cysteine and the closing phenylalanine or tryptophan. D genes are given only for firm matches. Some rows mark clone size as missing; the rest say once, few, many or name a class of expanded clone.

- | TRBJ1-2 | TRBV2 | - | TGTGCCAGCAGTGAAAGCCTGCTGGGGGGTCTGGAATATGGCTACACCTTC | CASSESLLGGLEYGYTF
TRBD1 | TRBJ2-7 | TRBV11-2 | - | TGTGCCAGCAGCTTATTCGGACAGGTTAACTACGAGCAGTACTTC | CASSLFGQVNYEQYF
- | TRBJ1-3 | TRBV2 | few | TGTGCCAGCAGTGACGGACACCTTTTGAACACCATATATTTT | CASSDGHLLNTIYF
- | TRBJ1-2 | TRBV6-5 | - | TGTGCCAGCAGTTACCTGGGCATTGGGGGCTATGGCTACACCTTC | CASSYLGIGGYGYTF
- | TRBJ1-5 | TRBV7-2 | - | TGTGCCAGCAGCTTAGGTGCTGGGAACAATCAGCCCCAGCATTTT | CASSLGAGNNQPQHF
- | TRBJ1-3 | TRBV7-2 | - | TGTGCCAGCAGCCCCAGGGGTGCTGGAAACACCATATATTTT | CASSPRGAGNTIYF
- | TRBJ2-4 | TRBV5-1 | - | TGCGCCAGCAGCTTAGATGCCAAAAACATTCAGTACTTC | CASSLDAKNIQYF
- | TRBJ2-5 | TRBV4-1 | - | TGCGCCAGCAGCCAAGATTCAGGACTAATCTCGGCGGAGACCCAGTACTTC | CASSQDSGLISAETQYF
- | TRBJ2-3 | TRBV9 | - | TGTGCCAGCAACCCGACAGGCAGCACAGATACGCAGTATTTT | CASNPTGSTDTQYF
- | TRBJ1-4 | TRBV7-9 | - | TGTGCCAGCAGCTTTGAGACAGCAACTAATGAAAAACTGTTTTTT | CASSFETATNEKLFF
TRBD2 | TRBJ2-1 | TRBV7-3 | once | TGTGCCAGCAGCTTAGGGGAGCGGGAGCTCCTCAATGAGCAGTTCTTC | CASSLGERELLNEQFF
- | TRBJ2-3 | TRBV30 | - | TGTGCCTGGAGTAAGGGGATGGGCACAGATACGCAGTATTTT | CAWSKGMGTDTQYF
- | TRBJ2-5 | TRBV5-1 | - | TGCGCCAGCAGCTTGGTGTCCGAAGAGACCCAGTACTTC | CASSLVSEETQYF